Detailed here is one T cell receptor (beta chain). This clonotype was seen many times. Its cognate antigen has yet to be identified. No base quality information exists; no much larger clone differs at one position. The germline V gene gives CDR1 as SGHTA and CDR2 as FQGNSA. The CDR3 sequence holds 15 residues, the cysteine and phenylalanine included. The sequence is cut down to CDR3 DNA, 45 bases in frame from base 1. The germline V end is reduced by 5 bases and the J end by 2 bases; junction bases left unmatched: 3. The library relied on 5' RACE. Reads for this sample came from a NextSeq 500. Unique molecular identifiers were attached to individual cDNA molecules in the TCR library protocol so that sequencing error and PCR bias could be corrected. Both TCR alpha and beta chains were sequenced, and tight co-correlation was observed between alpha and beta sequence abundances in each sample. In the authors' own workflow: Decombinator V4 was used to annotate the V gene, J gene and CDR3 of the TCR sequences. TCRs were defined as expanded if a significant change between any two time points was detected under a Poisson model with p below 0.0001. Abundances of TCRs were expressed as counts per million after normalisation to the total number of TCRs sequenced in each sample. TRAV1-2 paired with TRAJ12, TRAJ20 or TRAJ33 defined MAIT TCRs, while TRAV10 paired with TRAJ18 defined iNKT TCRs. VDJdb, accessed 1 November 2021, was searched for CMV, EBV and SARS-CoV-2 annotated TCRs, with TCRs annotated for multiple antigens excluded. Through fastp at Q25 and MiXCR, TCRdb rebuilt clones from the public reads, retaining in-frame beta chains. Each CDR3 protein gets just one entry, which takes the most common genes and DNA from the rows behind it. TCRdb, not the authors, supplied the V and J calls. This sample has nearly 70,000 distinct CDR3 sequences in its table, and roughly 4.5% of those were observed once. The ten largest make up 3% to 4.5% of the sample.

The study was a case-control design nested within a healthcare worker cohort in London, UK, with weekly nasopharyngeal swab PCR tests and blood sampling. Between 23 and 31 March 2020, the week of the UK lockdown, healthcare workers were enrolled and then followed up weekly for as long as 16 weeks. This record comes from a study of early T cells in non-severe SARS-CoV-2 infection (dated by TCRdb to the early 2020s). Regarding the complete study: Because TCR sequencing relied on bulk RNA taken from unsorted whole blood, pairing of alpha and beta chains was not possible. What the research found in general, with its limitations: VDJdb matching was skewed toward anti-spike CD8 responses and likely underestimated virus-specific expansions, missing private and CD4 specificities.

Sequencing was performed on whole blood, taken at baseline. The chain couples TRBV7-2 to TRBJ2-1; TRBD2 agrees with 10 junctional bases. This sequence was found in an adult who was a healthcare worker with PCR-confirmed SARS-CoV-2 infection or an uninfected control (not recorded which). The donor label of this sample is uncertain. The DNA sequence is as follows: TGTGCCAGCAGCCAGAGCGGGGGGGCCTACAATGAGCAGTTCTTC. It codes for CASSQSGGAYNEQFF.